These 22 T cell receptor beta chains came from one sample sequenced in a study of shared T cell receptors in the human thymus. Assay: immunoSEQ multiplex PCR; the TCRdb copy retains only in-frame clones and omits some. The repertoire consists of hundreds of thousands of clones, with about 90% occurring once and the leading ten covering 0.0094%. These data are also associated with another study on human thymus T cells.

The specimen was thymocytes. These receptor sequences come from a boy under two years old with a congenital heart defect.

This sequence joins TRBV6-5 and TRBJ1-1; TRBD1 agrees at 7 bases. The ends lost 7 bases at V and 5 bases at J; junction bases unmatched: 13. This CDR3 is 15 amino acids long. Looked up from germline, CDR1 is MNHEY and CDR2 is SVGAGI. This chain's CDR3 is CASTKAAGGWTEAFF. The CDR3, as DNA: TGTGCCAGCACTAAGGCGGCAGGGGGTTGGACTGAAGCTTTCTTT.

The chain couples TRBV10-3 to TRBJ1-4, with 8 nucleotides matching TRBD1. Germline CDR1 is ENHRY and CDR2 is SYGVKD. This CDR3 has 16 amino acids. Unmatched junction bases numbered 5, after V lost 2 bases and J lost 3 bases. CDR3 nucleotides: TGTGCCATCAGTGAGGGACAGGGATTCCCTAATGAAAAACTGTTTTTT. This sequence encodes CAISEGQGFPNEKLFF.

The chain employs TRBV27 and TRBJ1-2, with D possibly TRBD1 on 6 matching bases. The CDR3 contains 14 residues. V was cut by 5 bases and J by 6 bases, with 16 bases left in between. CDR1 is MNHEY and CDR2 is SMNVEV in the germline V gene (reference sequence). The CDR3 protein is CASSPTRGAHGYTF. The CDR3 region has the DNA TGTGCCAGCAGTCCCACGCGGGGGGCACATGGCTACACCTTC.

The chain combines TRBV14 with TRBJ2-6, with D maybe TRBD1 (6 bases). The V gene lost 2 bases and the J gene lost 0 bases, with 14 bases spanning the gap. The germline V gene has CDR1 SGHDN and CDR2 FVKESK. This CDR3 spans 18 amino acids. The CDR3 loop reads CASSQNRDISSGANVLTF. CDR3 nucleotides: TGTGCCAGCAGCCAAAACAGGGACATAAGCTCTGGGGCCAACGTCCTGACTTTC.

The chain joins TRBV6-5 to TRBJ1-6; 7 bases are a match to TRBD1. Trimming took 2 bases from V and 5 from J; bases not matched to a gene: 3. The germline V gene has CDR1 MNHEY and CDR2 SVGAGI. The CDR3 is made up of 15 amino acids. CDR3 DNA: TGTGCCAGCAGTTACAGGGGGCAGGATAATTCACCCCTCCACTTT. It is translated as CASSYRGQDNSPLHF.

The chain employs TRBV6-4 and TRBJ2-1; TRBD2 might be the D (6 bases). CDR3 length: 13 amino acids. Germline lookup yields CDR1 MRHNA and CDR2 SNTAGT. Trimming removed 8 bases at V and 9 bases at J, with 17 bases between. The CDR3 sequence is CASGGELWGEQFF. The CDR3 DNA reads as TGTGCCAGCGGCGGGGAGCTTTGGGGTGAGCAGTTCTTC.

This CDR3 reads CASMRGQGSNEQFF. The CDR3 nucleotides read TGTGCCAGTATGAGGGGACAGGGGAGCAATGAGCAGTTCTTC. The gene calls are TRBV19 and TRBJ2-1, with 10 bases identical to TRBD1. The CDR3 runs to 14 residues. Germline V gene sequence: CDR1 LNHDA, CDR2 SQIVND (reference sequence). V was clipped by 7 bases and J by 6 bases; unmatched bases: 6.

The V and J genes are TRBV18 and TRBJ2-4, with D possibly being TRBD1 (5 bases). Trimming took 1 base from V and 0 from J, leaving 13 bases between them. CDR3 size: 17 residues. Germline loops: CDR1 KGHSH, CDR2 LQKENI. This chain's CDR3 is CASSPQGRDLAKNIQYF. The CDR3 DNA reads as TGTGCCAGCTCACCACAGGGGCGAGATCTAGCCAAAAACATTCAGTACTTC.

The chain joins TRBV2 to TRBJ2-4, with 8 nucleotides matching TRBD2. This CDR3 region has 18 residues. Germline V gene sequence: CDR1 SNHLY, CDR2 FYNNEI. With 3 bases clipped from V and 0 bases from J, the junction kept 10 bases outside the gene matches. The CDR3 nucleotides are TGTGCCAGCAGTGATTTAAGAACCACTAGCGGAGCCAAAAACATTCAGTACTTC. Protein sequence: CASSDLRTTSGAKNIQYF.

V and J are TRBV28 and TRBJ1-5, with 8 bases identical to TRBD1. Looked up from germline, CDR1 is MDHEN and CDR2 is SYDVKM. The CDR3 is 19 residues long. Trimming took 4 bases from V and 0 from J; bases not matched to a gene: 14. CDR3 in DNA: TGTGCCAGCAGTTCCCCAACCGACAGGGGCTGGGATAGCAATCAGCCCCAGCATTTT. Its protein product is CASSSPTDRGWDSNQPQHF.

This chain uses TRBV9 with TRBJ1-5; no reliable D call. Germline CDR1 SGDLS, CDR2 YYNGEE. The V gene lost 0 bases and the J gene lost 3 bases, with 10 bases spanning the gap. The CDR3 sequence is 15 residues long. CDR3 protein: CASSVGGSANQPQHF. In DNA form, the CDR3 reads TGTGCCAGCAGCGTAGGAGGGAGCGCCAATCAGCCCCAGCATTTT. The full variable domain, in which reference TRBV9 and TRBJ1-5 provide the parts outside the CDR3, is DSGVTQTPKHLITATGQRVTLRCSPRSGDLSVYWYQQSLDQGLQFLIQYYNGEERAKGNILERFSAQQFPDLHSELNLSSLELGDSALYFCASSVGGSANQPQHFGDGTRLSIL.

In the case of this clone: Compared with germline, one end of the junction differs, possibly owing to a read error. This rearrangement joins TRBV4-2 to TRBJ2-1; 11 bases fit TRBD1. CDR1 is LGHNA and CDR2 is YNFKEQ in the germline V gene. The CDR3 is 17 amino acids. The CDR3 region has the DNA TGTGCCAACAGCCAAGAAGTTGGGGACAGGGGGAACAATGAGCAGTTCTTC. It translates to CANSQEVGDRGNNEQFF.

This chain joins TRBV28 and TRBJ1-3, with D unresolved. Germline-derived CDR1 and CDR2 are MDHEN and SYDVKM. V gave up 5 bases and J gave up 7 bases, with 6 bases separating them. The CDR3 loop spans 11 amino acids. Written as DNA, the CDR3 is TGTGCCAGCAGTCCCGGGAACACCATATATTTT. Protein sequence: CASSPGNTIYF.

The chain links TRBV5-6 to TRBJ1-2; tentative D call: TRBD1 (6 bases). Trimming took 3 bases from V and 4 from J, leaving 19 bases between them. This CDR3 is built from 16 residues. CDR1 is SGHDT and CDR2 is YYEEEE in the germline V gene. Written as DNA, the CDR3 is TGTGCCAGCAGCTATTACAGGGTCCCACACACCTATGGCTACACCTTC. It encodes CASSYYRVPHTYGYTF.

The genes are TRBV5-5 and TRBJ1-1; 7 bases align to TRBD1. This CDR3 is built from 20 residues. Germline CDR1 and CDR2: SGHKS and YYEKEE (reference sequence). V dropped 0 bases and J dropped 0; count of bases not matched to a gene: 17. CDR3 nucleotide sequence: TGTGCCAGCAGCTTGGGGTTTGTGAGGGGGCGAACCATCATGAACACTGAAGCTTTCTTT. It specifies CASSLGFVRGRTIMNTEAFF.

In this sample, this clone turned up once. This chain joins TRBV4-3 and TRBJ2-7, with D unresolved. Germline V lookup: CDR1 LGHNA, CDR2 YSLEER. This CDR3 spans 18 amino acids. V lost 0 bases and J lost 2, with 20 bases in between. The DNA of the CDR3 is TGCGCCAGCAGCCAAGATCGTAAAACGAGCAGGTCCGCCTACGAGCAGTACTTC. The encoded protein is CASSQDRKTSRSAYEQYF.

The genes are TRBV30 and TRBJ1-1; the match to TRBD1 covers 7 bases. V lost 3 bases, J lost 5 bases, and 6 bases stayed unmatched. This CDR3 is built from 13 residues. The germline gives CDR1 GTSNPN, CDR2 SVGIG (reference sequence). This CDR3 reads CAWRDRMGTEAFF. The DNA of the CDR3 is TGTGCCTGGAGGGACAGGATGGGAACTGAAGCTTTCTTT.

The chain recombines TRBV28 with TRBJ2-1; TRBD2 aligns across 13 bases. Trimming removed 10 bases from V and 4 bases from J; junction bases left unmatched: 4. The V gene's germline CDR1 is MDHEN and CDR2 SYDVKM. This CDR3 is built from 14 residues. CDR3 nucleotides: TGTGCCACCAGGACTAGCGGGAGTTACAATGAGCAGTTCTTC. Its translation: CATRTSGSYNEQFF.

Comment on this clone: This specimen includes other DNA sequences encoding the same CDR3. The rearrangement joins TRBV28 to TRBJ2-7, with 8 bases matching TRBD2. The CDR3 spans 15 residues. V dropped 2 bases and J dropped 2; count of bases not matched to a gene: 5. The germline V gene encodes CDR1 MDHEN and CDR2 SYDVKM. The CDR3 coding sequence is TGTGCCAGCAGTTTAAGGGCGGGAGGCACCTACGAGCAGTACTTC. Residues: CASSLRAGGTYEQYF.

The gene calls are TRBV27 and TRBJ2-3; D perhaps matches TRBD2 (6 bases). The CDR3 covers 15 residues. Trimming removed 7 bases from V and 0 bases from J, with 14 bases in between. CDR1 is MNHEY, CDR2 SMNVEV, per germline (reference sequence). This CDR3 is CASTYFSGSTDTQYF. The CDR3 coding sequence is TGTGCCAGCACCTACTTTAGCGGCAGCACAGATACGCAGTATTTT.

V usage is TRBV7-2 and J usage is TRBJ1-4, with a tentative D call TRBD1 (6 bases). Trimming shortened V by 0 bases and J by 3 bases, and 14 bases separated the two germline ends. The CDR3 spans 17 residues. CDR1 is SGHTA, CDR2 FQGNSA, per germline. CDR3 loop: CASSLAVSRQANEKLFF. In nucleotides, the CDR3 is TGTGCCAGCAGCTTAGCGGTCTCTCGACAGGCTAATGAAAAACTGTTTTTT. The full variable domain, its missing parts supplied by reference TRBV7-2 and TRBJ1-4, is GAGVSQSPSNKVTEKGKDVELRCDPISGHTALYWYRQSLGQGLEFLIYFQGNSAPDKSGLPSDRFSAERTGGSVSTLTIQRTQQEDSAVYLCASSLAVSRQANEKLFFGSGTQLSVL.

This clone was recorded a few times. The gene calls are TRBV28 and TRBJ1-3, with no clear D. Germline V lookup: CDR1 MDHEN, CDR2 SYDVKM. The V end was cut by 7 bases, the J end by 0 bases, with 16 bases between. The CDR3 spans 16 residues. The CDR3 DNA sequence: TGTGCCAGCAAAACCCCTCGGTTGTCCTCTGGAAACACCATATATTTT. As protein: CASKTPRLSSGNTIYF.